Sequencing of this TCR beta chain was carried out in a study of shared clonotypes between healthy human individuals. A single count supports this clone. Clones were sequenced by immunoSEQ multiplex PCR, and TCRdb holds only the in-frame ones, with some missing. The data show about a million clones, about 77% seen once. The trim removed 8 bases at V and 5 bases at J, leaving 8 bases unmatched. Germline lookup yields CDR1 SGHTA and CDR2 FQGNSA. This CDR3 is 13 amino acids long. This rearrangement joins TRBV7-2 to TRBJ2-5, with 7 bases identical to TRBD1. The source of this sequence is a man aged 18 to 30 in good health. The sample taken for sequencing was memory CD4+ T cells sorted from blood. Subset here: CD45RA-negative fraction. DNA for the CDR3: TGTGCCAGCTCCAGGGGGAGTGGGGAGACCCAGTACTTC. Translating gives CASSRGSGETQYF.